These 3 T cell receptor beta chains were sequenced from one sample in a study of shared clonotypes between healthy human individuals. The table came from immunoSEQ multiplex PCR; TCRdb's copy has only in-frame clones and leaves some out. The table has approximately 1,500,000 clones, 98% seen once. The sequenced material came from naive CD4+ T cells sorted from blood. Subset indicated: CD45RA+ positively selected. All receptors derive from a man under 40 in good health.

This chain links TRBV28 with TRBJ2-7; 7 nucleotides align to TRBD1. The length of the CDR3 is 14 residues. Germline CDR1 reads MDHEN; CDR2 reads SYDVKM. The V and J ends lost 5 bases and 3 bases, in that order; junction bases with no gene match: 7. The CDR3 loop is CASSSPGQNYEQYF. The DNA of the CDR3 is TGTGCCAGCAGTAGCCCGGGACAGAACTACGAGCAGTACTTC. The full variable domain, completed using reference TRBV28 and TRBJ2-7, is DVKVTQSSRYLVKRTGEKVFLECVQDMDHENMFWYRQDPGLGLRLIYFSYDVKMKEKGDIPEGYSVSREKKERFSLILESASTNQTSMYLCASSSPGQNYEQYFGPGTRLTVT.

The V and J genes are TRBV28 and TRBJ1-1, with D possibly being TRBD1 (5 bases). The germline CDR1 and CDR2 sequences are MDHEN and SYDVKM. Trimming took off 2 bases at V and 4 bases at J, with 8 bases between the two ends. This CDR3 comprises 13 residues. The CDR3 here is CASSLGALTEAFF. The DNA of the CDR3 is TGTGCCAGCAGTTTAGGGGCCCTCACTGAAGCTTTCTTT.

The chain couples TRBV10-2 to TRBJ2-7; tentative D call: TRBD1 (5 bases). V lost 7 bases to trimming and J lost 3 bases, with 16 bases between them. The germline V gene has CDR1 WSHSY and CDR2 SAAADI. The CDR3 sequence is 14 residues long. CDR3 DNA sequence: TGCGCCAGCAAGATCGACAGTAGCCGCTACGAGCAGTACTTC. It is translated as CASKIDSSRYEQYF.